This T cell receptor (beta chain) was profiled in a study of cytomegalovirus exposure and HLA in healthy donors. Study conclusions and caveats: Of the V segments, some could not be distinguished, including TRBV6-2 and TRBV6-3, and were excluded. An analysis that was carried out later associated 16,000 or so TCR beta sequences with HLA alleles at 0.05 false discovery rate.

CDR1 is LGHNA and CDR2 is YSLEER in the germline V gene. V was cut by 0 bases and J by 10 bases, with 13 bases left in between. There are 15 residues in the CDR3. Notes on this clone: Antigen unknown.

The PCR made use of 60 Vbeta and 13 Jbeta primers. The authors' processing: In a later analysis, about 12 million of 60 million to 80 million unique beta chains occurred in at least two donors. Libraries were prepared by immunoSEQ multiplex PCR; TCRdb keeps only in-frame clonotypes and omits some of them. D and trimming were read from the DNA, whereas the V and J calls and clone size are those reported in that table. The table shows 80,000 to 130,000 clones, with approximately 80% occurring only once. The gene calls are TRBV4-3 and TRBJ1-6; D is uncertain. Sequencing was done on a sample of PBMCs. The clonotype was recovered from a woman younger than 35 in good health and CMV-seronegative. CDR3 nucleotides: TGCGCCAGCAGCCAAGACCCGAAGGCGGGCTCACCCCTCCACTTT. Translated: CASSQDPKAGSPLHF.